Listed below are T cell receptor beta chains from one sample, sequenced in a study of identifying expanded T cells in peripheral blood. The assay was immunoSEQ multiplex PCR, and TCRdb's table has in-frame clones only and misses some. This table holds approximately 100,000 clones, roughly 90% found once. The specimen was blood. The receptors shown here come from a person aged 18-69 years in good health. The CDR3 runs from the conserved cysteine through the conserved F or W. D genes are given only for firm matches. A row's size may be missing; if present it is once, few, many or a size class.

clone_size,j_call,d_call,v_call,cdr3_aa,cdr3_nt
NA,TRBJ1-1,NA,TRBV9,CASSQTGNTEAFF,TGTGCCAGCAGCCAGACAGGGAACACTGAAGCTTTCTTT
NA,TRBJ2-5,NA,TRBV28,CASGYPETQYF,TGTGCCAGCGGTTACCCAGAGACCCAGTACTTC
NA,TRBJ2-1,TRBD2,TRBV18,CASSPQKPGLAVHNEQFF,TGTGCCAGCTCACCCCAGAAACCGGGACTAGCGGTACACAATGAGCAGTTCTTC
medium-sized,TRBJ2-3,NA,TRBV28,CASSFTLGTQEQYF,TGTGCCAGCAGTTTCACTCTCGGGACTCAGGAGCAGTATTTT
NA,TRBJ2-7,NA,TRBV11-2,CASSLGQDYEQYF,TGTGCCAGCAGCTTAGGACAGGACTACGAGCAGTACTTC
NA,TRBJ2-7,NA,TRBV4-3,CASSQVKGSSYEQYF,TGCGCCAGCAGCCAAGTGAAGGGGAGCTCCTACGAGCAGTACTTC
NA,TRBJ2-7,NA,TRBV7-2,CASSLAAVHPSYEQYF,TGTGCCAGCAGCTTAGCGGCGGTACACCCTTCCTACGAGCAGTACTTC
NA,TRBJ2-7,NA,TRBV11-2,CASSLAGTDYEQYF,TGTGCCAGCAGCTTAGCGGGCACCGACTACGAGCAGTACTTC
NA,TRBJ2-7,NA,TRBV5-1,CASSLSGGPNEQYF,TGCGCCAGCAGCTTGTCAGGCGGGCCTAACGAGCAGTACTTC
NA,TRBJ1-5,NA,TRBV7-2,CASSPDLGRAQHF,TGTGCCAGCAGCCCGGACCTGGGTAGGGCCCAGCATTTT
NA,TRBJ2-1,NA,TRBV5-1,CASSLDWGISYNEQFF,TGCGCCAGCAGCTTAGATTGGGGGATCTCCTACAATGAGCAGTTCTTC
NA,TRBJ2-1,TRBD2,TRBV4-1,CASSQVERGYNEQFF,TGCGCCAGCAGCCAAGTCGAGCGGGGGTACAATGAGCAGTTCTTC
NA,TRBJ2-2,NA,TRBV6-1,CASSEGSVGELFF,TGTGCCAGCAGTGAAGGGAGCGTCGGGGAGCTGTTTTTT
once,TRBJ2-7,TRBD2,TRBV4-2,CASSQEATSGNSYEQYF,TGTGCCAGCAGCCAAGAGGCCACTAGCGGGAACTCCTACGAGCAGTACTTC
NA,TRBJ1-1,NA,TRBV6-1,CASSPRALVTEAFF,TGTGCCAGCAGCCCTAGGGCCTTAGTCACTGAAGCTTTCTTT
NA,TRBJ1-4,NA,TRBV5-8,CASSLALRRGATNEKLFF,TGTGCCAGCAGCTTGGCCCTTCGGAGGGGGGCAACTAATGAAAAACTGTTTTTT
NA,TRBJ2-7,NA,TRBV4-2,CASSQTEASYEQYF,TGTGCCAGCAGCCAAACGGAGGCCTCCTACGAGCAGTACTTC
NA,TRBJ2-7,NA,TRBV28,CASSIRSTYEQYF,TGTGCCAGCAGTATAAGAAGCACCTACGAGCAGTACTTC
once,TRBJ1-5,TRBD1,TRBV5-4,CASSRGQGSDQPQHF,TGTGCCAGCAGCAGGGGACAGGGGAGCGATCAGCCCCAGCATTTT
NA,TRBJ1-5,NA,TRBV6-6,CASSPILNQPQHF,TGTGCCAGCAGCCCTATCCTAAATCAGCCCCAGCATTTT
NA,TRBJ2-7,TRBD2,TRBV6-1,CASTSGYEQYF,TGTGCCAGCACTAGCGGCTACGAGCAGTACTTC
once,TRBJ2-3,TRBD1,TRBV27,CASSSLPGQGSDTQYF,TGTGCCAGCAGTTCCCTCCCGGGACAGGGGTCGGATACGCAGTATTTT
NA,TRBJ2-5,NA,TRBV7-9,CASSTPGRGGQETQYF,TGTGCCAGCAGCACCCCGGGACGTGGGGGTCAAGAGACCCAGTACTTC
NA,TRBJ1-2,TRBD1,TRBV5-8,CASSFGQGNGYTF,TGTGCCAGCAGCTTTGGACAGGGAAATGGCTACACCTTC
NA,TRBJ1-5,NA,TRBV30,CAWNRGSLNQPQHF,TGTGCCTGGAACCGTGGGTCCCTCAATCAGCCCCAGCATTTT
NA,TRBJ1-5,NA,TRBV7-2,CASSLGQSSNQPQHF,TGTGCCAGCAGCTTAGGGCAGTCTAGCAATCAGCCCCAGCATTTT
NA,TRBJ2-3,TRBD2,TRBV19,CASSARLAGAGTDTQYF,TGTGCCAGTAGTGCCCGACTAGCGGGGGCTGGCACAGATACGCAGTATTTT
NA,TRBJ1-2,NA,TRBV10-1,CASSAYRQSNYGYTF,TGCGCCAGCAGTGCATATCGACAGTCTAACTATGGCTACACCTTC
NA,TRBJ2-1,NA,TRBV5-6,CASSEDDPWINEQFF,TGTGCCAGCAGCGAAGACGACCCTTGGATCAATGAGCAGTTCTTC
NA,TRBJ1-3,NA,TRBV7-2,CASSPPGLGTGNTIYF,TGTGCCAGCAGCCCACCAGGACTGGGGACTGGAAACACCATATATTTT
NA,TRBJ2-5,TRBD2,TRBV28,CASSLTSGGVETQYF,TGTGCCAGCAGTTTAACCAGCGGGGGGGTGGAGACCCAGTACTTC
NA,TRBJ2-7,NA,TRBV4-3,CASSQDSGAGEQYF,TGCGCCAGCAGCCAAGATTCAGGGGCGGGTGAGCAGTACTTC
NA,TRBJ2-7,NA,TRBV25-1,CASSPTGTSYEQYF,TGTGCCAGCAGCCCGACAGGGACTTCCTACGAGCAGTACTTC